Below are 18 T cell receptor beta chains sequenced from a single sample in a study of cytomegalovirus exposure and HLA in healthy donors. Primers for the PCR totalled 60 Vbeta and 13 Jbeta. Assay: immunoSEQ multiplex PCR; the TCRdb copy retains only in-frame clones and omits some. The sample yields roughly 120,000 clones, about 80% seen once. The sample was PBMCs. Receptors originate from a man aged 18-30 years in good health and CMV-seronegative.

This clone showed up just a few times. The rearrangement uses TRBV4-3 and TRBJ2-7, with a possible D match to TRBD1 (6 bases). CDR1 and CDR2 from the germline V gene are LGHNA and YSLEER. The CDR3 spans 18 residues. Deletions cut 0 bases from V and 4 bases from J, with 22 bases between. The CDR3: CASSQDLKGVGRKYEQYF. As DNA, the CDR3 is TGCGCCAGCAGCCAAGATTTGAAGGGGGTTGGTCGTAAATACGAGCAGTACTTC.

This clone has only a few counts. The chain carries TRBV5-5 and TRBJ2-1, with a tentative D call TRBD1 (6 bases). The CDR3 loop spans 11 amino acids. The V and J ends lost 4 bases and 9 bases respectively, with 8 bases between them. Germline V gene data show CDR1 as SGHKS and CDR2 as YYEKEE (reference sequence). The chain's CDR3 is CASSPGVEQFF. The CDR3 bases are TGTGCCAGCAGCCCAGGGGTTGAGCAGTTCTTC.

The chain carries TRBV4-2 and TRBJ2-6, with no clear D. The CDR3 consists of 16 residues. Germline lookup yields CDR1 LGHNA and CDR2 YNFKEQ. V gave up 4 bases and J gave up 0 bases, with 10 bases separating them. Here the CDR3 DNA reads TGTGCCAGCAGCCCCTCACTGCGCTCTGGGGCCAACGTCCTGACTTTC. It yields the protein CASSPSLRSGANVLTF.

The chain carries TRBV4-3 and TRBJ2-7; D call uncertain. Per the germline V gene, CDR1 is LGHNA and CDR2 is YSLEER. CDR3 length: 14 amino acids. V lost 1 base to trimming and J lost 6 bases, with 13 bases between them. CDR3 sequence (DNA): TGCGCCAGCAGCCAAGGGTTGCGGTCGGCCGAGCAGTACTTC. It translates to CASSQGLRSAEQYF.

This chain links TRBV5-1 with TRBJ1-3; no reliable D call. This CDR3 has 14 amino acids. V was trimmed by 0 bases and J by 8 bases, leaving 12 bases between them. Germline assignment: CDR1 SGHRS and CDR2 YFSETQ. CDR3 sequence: CASSLGPPGDTIYF. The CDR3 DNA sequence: TGCGCCAGCAGCTTGGGCCCCCCCGGGGACACCATATATTTT.

For the CDR3, the DNA is TGTGCCAGCAGTTACGGACTAGCGGGAGCGACAGATACGCAGTATTTT. Translating it yields CASSYGLAGATDTQYF. The V call is TRBV6-5, the J call TRBJ2-3; 13 bases are a match to TRBD2. This CDR3 spans 16 amino acids. The ends lost 2 bases at V and 3 bases at J; junction bases unmatched: 2. From germline, CDR1 is MNHEY and CDR2 SVGAGI.

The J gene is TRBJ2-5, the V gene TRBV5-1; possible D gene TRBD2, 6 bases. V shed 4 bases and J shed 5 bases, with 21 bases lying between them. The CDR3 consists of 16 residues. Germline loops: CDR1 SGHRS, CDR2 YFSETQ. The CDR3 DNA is TGCGCCAGCAGCCCCGGGACTCCAAGTCGCGTGGAGACCCAGTACTTC. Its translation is CASSPGTPSRVETQYF.

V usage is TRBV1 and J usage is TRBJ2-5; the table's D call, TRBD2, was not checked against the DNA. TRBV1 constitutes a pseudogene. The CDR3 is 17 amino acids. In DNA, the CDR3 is TGCACCAGCAGCCAAGACCTCGAACTAGCGGTGGAAGAGACCCAGTACTTC. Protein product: CTSSQDLELAVEETQYF.

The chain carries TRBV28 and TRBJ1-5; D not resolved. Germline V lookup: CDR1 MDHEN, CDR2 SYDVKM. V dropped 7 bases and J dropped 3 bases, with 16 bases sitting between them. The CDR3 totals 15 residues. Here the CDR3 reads CASTIGGGYNQPQHF. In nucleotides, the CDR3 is TGTGCCAGCACCATAGGAGGAGGTTACAATCAGCCCCAGCATTTT.

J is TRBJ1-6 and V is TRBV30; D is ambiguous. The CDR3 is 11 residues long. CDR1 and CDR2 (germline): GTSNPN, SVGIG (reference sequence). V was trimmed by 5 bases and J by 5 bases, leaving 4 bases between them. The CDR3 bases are TGTGCCTGGGGCAATAATTCACCCCTCCACTTT. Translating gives CAWGNNSPLHF.

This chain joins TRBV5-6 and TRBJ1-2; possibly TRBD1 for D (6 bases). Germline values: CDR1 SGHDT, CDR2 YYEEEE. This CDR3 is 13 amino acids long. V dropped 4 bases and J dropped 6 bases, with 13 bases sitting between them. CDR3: CASSTGWGNGYTF. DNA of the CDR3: TGTGCCAGCAGCACAGGGTGGGGGAATGGCTACACCTTC.

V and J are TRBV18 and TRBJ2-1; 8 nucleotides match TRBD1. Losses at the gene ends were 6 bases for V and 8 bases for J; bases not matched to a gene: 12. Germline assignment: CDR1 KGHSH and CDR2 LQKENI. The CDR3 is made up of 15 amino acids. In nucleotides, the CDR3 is TGTGCCAGCTCGCAAATGGGACAGGCCGGGGATGAGCAGTTCTTC. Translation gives CASSQMGQAGDEQFF.

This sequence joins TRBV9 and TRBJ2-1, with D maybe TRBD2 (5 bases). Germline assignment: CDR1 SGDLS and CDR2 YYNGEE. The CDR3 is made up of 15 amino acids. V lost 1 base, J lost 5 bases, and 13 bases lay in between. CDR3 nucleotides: TGTGCCAGCAGCGTACCCGGGAACCTGAACAATGAGCAGTTCTTC. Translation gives CASSVPGNLNNEQFF.

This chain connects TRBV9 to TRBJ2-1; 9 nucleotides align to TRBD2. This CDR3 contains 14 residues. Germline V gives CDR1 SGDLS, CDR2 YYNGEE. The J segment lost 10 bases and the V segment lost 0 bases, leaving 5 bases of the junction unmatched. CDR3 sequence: CASSVGGGRGEQFF. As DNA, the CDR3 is TGTGCCAGCAGCGTAGGTGGCGGGAGGGGAGAGCAGTTCTTC.

The CDR3 nucleotides read TGTGCCAGCATAGGGGCAGGGGGCTACGAGCAGTACTTC. It specifies CASIGAGGYEQYF. The chain joins TRBV6-5 to TRBJ2-7, with TRBD1 matching 7 bases. The CDR3 extends over 13 amino acids. From germline, CDR1 is MNHEY and CDR2 SVGAGI. With 7 bases clipped from V and 3 bases from J, the junction kept 6 bases outside the gene matches.

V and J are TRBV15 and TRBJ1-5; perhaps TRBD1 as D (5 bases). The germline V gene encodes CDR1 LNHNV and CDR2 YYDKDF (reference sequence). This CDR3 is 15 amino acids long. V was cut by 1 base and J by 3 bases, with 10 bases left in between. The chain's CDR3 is CATSRADRINQPQHF. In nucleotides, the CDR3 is TGTGCCACCAGCAGAGCCGACAGAATCAATCAGCCCCAGCATTTT.

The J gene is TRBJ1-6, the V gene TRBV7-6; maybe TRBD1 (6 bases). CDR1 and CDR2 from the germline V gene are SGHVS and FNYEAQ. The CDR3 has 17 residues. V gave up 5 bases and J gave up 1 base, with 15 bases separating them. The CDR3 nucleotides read TGTGCCAGCAGCATGACTCTGAGGGGGTCCTATAATTCACCCCTCCACTTT. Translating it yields CASSMTLRGSYNSPLHF. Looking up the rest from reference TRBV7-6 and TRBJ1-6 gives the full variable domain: GAGVSQSPRYKVTKRGQDVALRCDPISGHVSLYWYRQALGQGPEFLTYFNYEAQQDKSGLPNDRFSAERPEGSISTLTIQRTEQRDSAMYRCASSMTLRGSYNSPLHFGNGTRLTVT.

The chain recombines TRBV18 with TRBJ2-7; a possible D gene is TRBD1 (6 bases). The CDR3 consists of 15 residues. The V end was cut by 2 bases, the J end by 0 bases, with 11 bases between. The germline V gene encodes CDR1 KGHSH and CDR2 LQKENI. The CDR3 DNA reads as TGTGCCAGCTCACCAATGAGGGACAACTCCTACGAGCAGTACTTC. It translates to CASSPMRDNSYEQYF.